This T cell receptor (beta chain) was profiled in a study of cytomegalovirus exposure and HLA in healthy donors. 60 Vbeta and 13 Jbeta primers were used in PCR. Data came from immunoSEQ multiplex PCR; TCRdb stores just in-frame clones and leaves some out. The top ten hold around an eighth of the sample, which has about 100,000 clones, about three quarters seen once. CDR3 length equals 15 residues. The germline gives CDR1 SGHRS, CDR2 YFSETQ. V lost 0 bases to trimming and J lost 2 bases, with 11 bases between them. This clonotype originated in a male donor in good health and CMV-seropositive. Material: PBMCs. The rearrangement joins TRBV5-1 to TRBJ1-1; unclear D gene. CDR3 region: CASSLVARSNTEAFF. In DNA form, the CDR3 reads TGCGCCAGCAGCTTGGTTGCCAGAAGTAACACTGAAGCTTTCTTT. Full variable domain (missing parts from reference TRBV5-1 and TRBJ1-1): KAGVTQTPRYLIKTRGQQVTLSCSPISGHRSVSWYQQTPGQGLQFLFEYFSETQRNKGNFPGRFSGRQFSNSRSEMNVSTLELGDSALYLCASSLVARSNTEAFFGQGTRLTVV.